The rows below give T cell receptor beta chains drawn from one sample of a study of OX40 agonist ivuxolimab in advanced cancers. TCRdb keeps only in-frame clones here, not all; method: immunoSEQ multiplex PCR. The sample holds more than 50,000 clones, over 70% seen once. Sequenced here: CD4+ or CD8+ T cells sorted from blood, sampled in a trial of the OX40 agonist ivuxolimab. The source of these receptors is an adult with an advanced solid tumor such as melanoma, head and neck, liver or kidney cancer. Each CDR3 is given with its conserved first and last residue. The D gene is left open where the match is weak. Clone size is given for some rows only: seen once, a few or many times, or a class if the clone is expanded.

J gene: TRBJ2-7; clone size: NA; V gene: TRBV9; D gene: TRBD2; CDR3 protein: CASSVGSSGSGDYEQYF; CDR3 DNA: TGTGCCAGCAGCGTAGGGTCTAGCGGGAGTGGAGACTACGAGCAGTACTTC
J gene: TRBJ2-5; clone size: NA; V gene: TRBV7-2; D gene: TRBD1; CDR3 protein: CASSSDRGWETQYF; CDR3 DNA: TGTGCCAGCAGCTCGGACAGGGGTTGGGAGACCCAGTACTTC
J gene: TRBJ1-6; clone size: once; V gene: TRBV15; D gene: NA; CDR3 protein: CATSREGGSPLHF; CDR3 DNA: TGTGCCACCAGCAGAGAGGGGGGGTCACCCCTCCACTTT
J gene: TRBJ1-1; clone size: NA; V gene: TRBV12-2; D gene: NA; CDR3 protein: CASRTVGATGALDTEAFF; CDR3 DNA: TGTGCAAGTCGCACAGTAGGGGCAACAGGGGCGCTGGACACTGAAGCTTTCTTT
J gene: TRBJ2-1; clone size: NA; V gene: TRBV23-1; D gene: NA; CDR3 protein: CASSQSTPRDSYNEQFF; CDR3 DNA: TGCGCCAGCAGTCAATCGACACCGCGGGACTCCTACAATGAGCAGTTCTTC
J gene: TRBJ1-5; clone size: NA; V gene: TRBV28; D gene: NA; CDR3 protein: CASSAEGKPQHF; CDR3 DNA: TGTGCCAGCAGCGCGGAGGGGAAGCCCCAGCATTTT
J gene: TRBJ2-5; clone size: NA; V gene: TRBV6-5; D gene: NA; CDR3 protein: CASRRDTQIQYF; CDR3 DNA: TGTGCCAGCAGAAGGGACACCCAGATCCAGTACTTC
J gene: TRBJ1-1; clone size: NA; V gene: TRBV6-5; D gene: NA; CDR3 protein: CASRQAANTEAFF; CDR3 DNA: TGTGCCAGCAGGCAGGCTGCGAACACTGAAGCTTTCTTT
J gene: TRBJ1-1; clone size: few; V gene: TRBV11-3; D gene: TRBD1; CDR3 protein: CASSFDRDTEAFF; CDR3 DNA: TGTGCCAGCAGCTTCGACAGGGATACTGAAGCTTTCTTT
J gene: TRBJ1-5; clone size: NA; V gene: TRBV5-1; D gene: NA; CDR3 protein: CASSLQENQPQHF; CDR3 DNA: TGCGCCAGCAGCTTGCAGGAAAATCAGCCCCAGCATTTT
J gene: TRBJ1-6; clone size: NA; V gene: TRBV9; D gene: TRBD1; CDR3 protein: CASSKHGTGENSPLHF; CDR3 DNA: TGTGCCAGCAGCAAACATGGGACAGGCGAAAATTCACCCCTCCACTTT
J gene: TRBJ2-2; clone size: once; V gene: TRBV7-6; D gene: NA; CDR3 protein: CASSLSLTNTGELFF; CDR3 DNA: TGTGCCAGCAGCTTAAGTTTAACGAACACCGGGGAGCTGTTTTTT
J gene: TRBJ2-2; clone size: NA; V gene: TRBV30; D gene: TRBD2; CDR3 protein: CAWSVSGGRAGNTGELFF; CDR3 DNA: TGTGCCTGGAGTGTAAGTGGCGGGAGGGCCGGGAACACCGGGGAGCTGTTTTTT
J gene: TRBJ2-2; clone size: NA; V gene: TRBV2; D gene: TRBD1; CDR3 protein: CASSGQGSTGELFF; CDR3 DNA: TGTGCCAGCAGCGGACAGGGATCCACCGGGGAGCTGTTTTTT
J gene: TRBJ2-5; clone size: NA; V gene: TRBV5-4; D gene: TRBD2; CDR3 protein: CASSFGLAGFQETQYF; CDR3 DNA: TGTGCCAGCAGCTTCGGCCTAGCGGGGTTCCAAGAGACCCAGTACTTC
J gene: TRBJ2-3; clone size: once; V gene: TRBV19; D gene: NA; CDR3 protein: CASSNLGTDTQYF; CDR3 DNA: TGTGCCAGTTCCAATCTAGGCACAGATACGCAGTATTTT
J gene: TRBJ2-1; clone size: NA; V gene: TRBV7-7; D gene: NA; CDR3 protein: CASSSDSHSEQFF; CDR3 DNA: TGTGCCAGCAGCTCGGACAGCCACAGTGAGCAGTTCTTC
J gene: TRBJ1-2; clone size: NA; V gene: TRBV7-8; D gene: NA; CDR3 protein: CASSFSGLDGYTF; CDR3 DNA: TGTGCCAGCAGCTTTTCGGGGCTCGATGGCTACACCTTC
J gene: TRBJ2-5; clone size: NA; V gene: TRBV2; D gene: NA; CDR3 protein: CASPLWGETQYF; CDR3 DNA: TGTGCCAGCCCCCTTTGGGGAGAGACCCAGTACTTC
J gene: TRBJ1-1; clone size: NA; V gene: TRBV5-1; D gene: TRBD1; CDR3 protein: CASSLSAGGGFTEAFF; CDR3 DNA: TGCGCCAGCAGCTTGTCAGCAGGGGGCGGGTTCACTGAAGCTTTCTTT
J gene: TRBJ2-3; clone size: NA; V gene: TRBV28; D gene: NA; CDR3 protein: CASSLGGSGHTDTQYF; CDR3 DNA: TGTGCCAGCAGTTTGGGGGGATCGGGGCACACAGATACGCAGTATTTT
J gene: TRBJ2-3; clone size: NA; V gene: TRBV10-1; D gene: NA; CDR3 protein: CASRSPGPCADTQYF; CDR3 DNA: TGCGCCAGCAGGTCTCCGGGGCCCTGCGCAGATACGCAGTATTTT
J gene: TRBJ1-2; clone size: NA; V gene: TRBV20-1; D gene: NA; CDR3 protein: CSAGRDGYTF; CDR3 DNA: TGCAGTGCGGGCCGGGATGGCTACACCTTC
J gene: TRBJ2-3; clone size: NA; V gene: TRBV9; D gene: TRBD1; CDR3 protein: CASSASYRGRTDTQYF; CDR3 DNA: TGTGCCAGCAGCGCCAGTTACAGGGGACGCACAGATACGCAGTATTTT
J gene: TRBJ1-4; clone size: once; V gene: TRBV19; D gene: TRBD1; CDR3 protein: CASRGGLEKLFF; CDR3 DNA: TGTGCCAGTAGAGGGGGCTTAGAAAAACTGTTTTTT
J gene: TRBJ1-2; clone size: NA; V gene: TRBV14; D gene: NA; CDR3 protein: CASSRASSRGYTF; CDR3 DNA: TGTGCCAGCAGCCGCGCTTCATCGCGTGGCTACACCTTC
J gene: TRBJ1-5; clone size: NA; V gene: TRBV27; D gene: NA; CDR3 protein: CASSLIGLGNQPQHF; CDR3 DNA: TGTGCCAGCAGTTTAATAGGGTTGGGGAATCAGCCCCAGCATTTT
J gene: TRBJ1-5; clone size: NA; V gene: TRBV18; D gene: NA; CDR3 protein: CASSPRGMGANQPQHF; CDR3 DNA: TGTGCCAGTTCACCTCGGGGGATGGGGGCCAATCAGCCCCAGCATTTT
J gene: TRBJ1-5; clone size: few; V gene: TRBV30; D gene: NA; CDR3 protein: CAWNYGSNQPQHF; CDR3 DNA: TGTGCCTGGAACTATGGGAGCAATCAGCCCCAGCATTTT
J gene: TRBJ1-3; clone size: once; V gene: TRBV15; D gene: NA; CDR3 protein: CATSRKTGGRGNTIYF; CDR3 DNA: TGTGCCACCAGCAGAAAAACGGGGGGGCGCGGAAACACCATATATTTT
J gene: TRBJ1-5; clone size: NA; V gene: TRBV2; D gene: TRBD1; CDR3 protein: CASRLTVQGVSQHF; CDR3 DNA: TGTGCCAGCAGGTTGACAGTCCAGGGGGTTTCCCAGCATTTT
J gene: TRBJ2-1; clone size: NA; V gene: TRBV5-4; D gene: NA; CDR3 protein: CASRRDGSSSYNEQFF; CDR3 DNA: TGTGCCAGCAGACGGGACGGCTCGAGCTCCTACAATGAGCAGTTCTTC
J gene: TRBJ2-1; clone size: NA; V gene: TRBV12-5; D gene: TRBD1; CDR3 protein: CASGLAGTVNEQFF; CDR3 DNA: TGTGCTAGTGGTTTAGCTGGGACAGTCAATGAGCAGTTCTTC
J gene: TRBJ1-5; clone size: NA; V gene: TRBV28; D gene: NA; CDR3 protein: CASSLGGSVSNQPQHF; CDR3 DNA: TGTGCCAGCAGTTTAGGTGGGTCAGTCAGCAATCAGCCCCAGCATTTT
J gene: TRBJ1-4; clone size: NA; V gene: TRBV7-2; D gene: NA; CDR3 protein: CASSLSGTGLFF; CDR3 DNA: TGTGCCAGCAGCTTATCAGGGACCGGGCTGTTTTTT
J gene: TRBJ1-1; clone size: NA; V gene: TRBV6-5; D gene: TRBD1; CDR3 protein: CASRLTGAGNTEAFF; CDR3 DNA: TGTGCCAGCAGATTAACAGGGGCAGGGAACACTGAAGCTTTCTTT
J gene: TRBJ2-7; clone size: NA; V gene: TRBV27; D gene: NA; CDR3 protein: CASSSQLKYEQYF; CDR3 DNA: TGTGCCAGCAGTTCTCAGCTTAAGTACGAGCAGTACTTC
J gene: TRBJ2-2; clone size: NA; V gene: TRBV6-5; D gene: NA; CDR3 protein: CASTRGANTGELFF; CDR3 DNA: TGTGCCAGCACGCGGGGTGCTAACACCGGGGAGCTGTTTTTT
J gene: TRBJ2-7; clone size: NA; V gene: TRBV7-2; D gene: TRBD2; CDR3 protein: CASSLAAVSGSSYEQYF; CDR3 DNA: TGTGCCAGCAGCTTAGCCGCTGTTAGCGGGAGCTCCTACGAGCAGTACTTC
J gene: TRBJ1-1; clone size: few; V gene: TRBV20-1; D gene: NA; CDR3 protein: CSAAGTVEAFF; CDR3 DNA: TGCAGTGCAGCCGGGACGGTTGAAGCTTTCTTT
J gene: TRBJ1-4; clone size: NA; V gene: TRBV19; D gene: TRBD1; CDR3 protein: CASSRPGTGIEKLFF; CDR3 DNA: TGTGCCAGTAGTAGACCCGGGACAGGAATTGAAAAACTGTTTTTT
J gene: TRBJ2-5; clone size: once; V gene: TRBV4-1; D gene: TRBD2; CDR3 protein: CASSQETSIPQYF; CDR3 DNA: TGCGCCAGCAGCCAAGAGACTAGCATCCCCCAGTACTTC
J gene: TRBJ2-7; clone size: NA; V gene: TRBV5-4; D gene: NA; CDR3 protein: CASLPRGKKLDEQYF; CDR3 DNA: TGTGCCAGCCTCCCTCGGGGAAAGAAACTTGACGAGCAGTACTTC
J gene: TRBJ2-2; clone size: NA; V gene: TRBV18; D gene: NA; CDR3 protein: CASSPYGRDTGELFF; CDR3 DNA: TGTGCCAGCTCACCATATGGGAGAGACACCGGGGAGCTGTTTTTT
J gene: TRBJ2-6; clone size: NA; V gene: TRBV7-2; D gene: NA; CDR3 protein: CASSFRVFGANVLTF; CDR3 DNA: TGTGCCAGCAGCTTTCGGGTGTTTGGGGCCAACGTCCTGACTTTC
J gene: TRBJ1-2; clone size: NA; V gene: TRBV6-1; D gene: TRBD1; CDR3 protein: CASSIRQGAVDGYTF; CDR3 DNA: TGTGCCAGCAGCATACGACAGGGGGCTGTCGATGGCTACACCTTC
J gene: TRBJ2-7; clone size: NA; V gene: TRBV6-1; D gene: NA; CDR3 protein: CASSVGRRGEQYF; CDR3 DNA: TGTGCCAGCAGTGTGGGGAGACGAGGCGAGCAGTACTTC
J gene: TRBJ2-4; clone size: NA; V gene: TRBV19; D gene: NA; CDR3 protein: CASSIFTGENIQYF; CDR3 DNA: TGTGCCAGTAGTATCTTTACCGGGGAAAACATTCAGTACTTC
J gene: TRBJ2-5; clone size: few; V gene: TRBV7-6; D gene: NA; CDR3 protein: CASSSPDVQETQYF; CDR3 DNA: TGTGCCAGCAGCTCCCCGGACGTACAAGAGACCCAGTACTTC
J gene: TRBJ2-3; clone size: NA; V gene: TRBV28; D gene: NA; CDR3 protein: CASTLPGTDTQYF; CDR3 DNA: TGTGCCAGCACCCTCCCAGGCACAGATACGCAGTATTTT
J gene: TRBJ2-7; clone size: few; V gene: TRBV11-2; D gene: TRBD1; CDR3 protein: CASSQRGTGGNEQYF; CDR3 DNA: TGTGCCAGCAGCCAACGGGGGACAGGGGGCAACGAGCAGTACTTC
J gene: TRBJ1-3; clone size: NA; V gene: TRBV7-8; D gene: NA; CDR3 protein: CASSLFLGDPGNTIYF; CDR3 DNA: TGTGCCAGCAGCTTATTTTTAGGGGATCCTGGAAACACCATATATTTT
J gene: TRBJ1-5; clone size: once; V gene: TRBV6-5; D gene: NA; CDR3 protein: CASRGRGYNQPQHF; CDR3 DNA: TGTGCCAGCAGGGGGCGGGGTTACAATCAGCCCCAGCATTTT
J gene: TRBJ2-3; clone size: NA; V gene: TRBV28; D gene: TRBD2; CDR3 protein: CASSLPLTSGRATDTQYF; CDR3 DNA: TGTGCCAGCAGTTTACCTCTGACTAGCGGGAGGGCCACAGATACGCAGTATTTT
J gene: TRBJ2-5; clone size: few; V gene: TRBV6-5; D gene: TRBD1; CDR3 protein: CASSYGGTGGETQYF; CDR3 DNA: TGTGCCAGCAGTTACGGGGGGACAGGGGGAGAGACCCAGTACTTC
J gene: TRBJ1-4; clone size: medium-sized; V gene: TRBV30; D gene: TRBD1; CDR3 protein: CAWSFGTGGEKLFF; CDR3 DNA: TGTGCCTGGAGTTTTGGGACAGGAGGTGAAAAACTGTTTTTT